These 8 T cell receptor beta chains originate from one sample sequenced in a study of technical replicates of blood from a handful of donors. TCRdb keeps only in-frame clones here, not all; method: immunoSEQ multiplex PCR. Among fewer than 110,000 clones listed, over 95% were seen once. The sequenced material came from T cells isolated from PBMCs. These receptors were obtained from a human donor in good health.

V usage is TRBV27 and J usage is TRBJ1-6; 10 bases fit TRBD1. The germline V gene encodes CDR1 MNHEY and CDR2 SMNVEV (reference sequence). The CDR3 has 15 amino acids. After removal of 3 bases from V and 8 bases from J, the junction contained 4 bases not matched to a gene. CDR3: CASSLDRGYDSPLHF. The DNA of the CDR3 is TGTGCCAGCAGTTTGGACAGGGGGTATGATTCACCCCTCCACTTT.

This chain connects TRBV11-3 to TRBJ2-6, with D possibly being TRBD1 (6 bases). V lost 4 bases to trimming and J lost 1 base, with 8 bases between them. This CDR3 has 15 amino acids. The germline V gene has CDR1 SGHNT and CDR2 YENEEA. The CDR3 sequence is CASSYGQSGANVLTF. The CDR3 coding sequence is TGTGCCAGCAGCTACGGACAGTCTGGGGCCAACGTCCTGACTTTC.

The chain carries TRBV5-5 and TRBJ2-1; 10 nucleotides agree with TRBD1. Germline CDR1 and CDR2: SGHKS and YYEKEE (reference sequence). CDR3 length: 15 residues. J lost 10 bases, V lost 4 bases, and 11 bases had no gene match. Here the CDR3 reads CASSLLGQGLGEQFF. The CDR3 DNA sequence: TGTGCCAGCAGCCTTTTGGGACAGGGGCTAGGGGAGCAGTTCTTC.

The V and J genes are TRBV28 and TRBJ1-4; D perhaps matches TRBD1 (6 bases). V gave up 6 bases and J gave up 1 base, with 18 bases separating them. Germline CDR1 is MDHEN and CDR2 is SYDVKM. This CDR3 comprises 17 residues. The DNA of the CDR3 is TGTGCCAGCAGCCAAGGGGGGAGGGTCGGAACTAATGAAAAACTGTTTTTT. Protein sequence: CASSQGGRVGTNEKLFF.

The chain combines TRBV23-1 with TRBJ2-7; maybe TRBD2 (6 bases). TRBV23-1 is identified as an open reading frame with a role that is uncertain. Between the trimmed V and J ends, which lost 6 bases and 4 bases, there was a span of 16 bases. The CDR3 length is 14 residues. The CDR3 region is CASRSNGGVYEQYF. In DNA, the CDR3 is TGCGCCAGCAGATCAAACGGGGGTGTGTACGAGCAGTACTTC.

The chain links TRBV19 to TRBJ1-1; possible D gene TRBD1, 5 bases. Trimming removed 6 bases from V and 5 bases from J, with 13 bases in between. This CDR3 has 13 amino acids. Germline V gives CDR1 LNHDA, CDR2 SQIVND (reference sequence). CDR3 DNA: TGTGCCAGTAGCTTCGAGACAGTTACTGAAGCTTTCTTT. It translates to CASSFETVTEAFF.

The chain employs TRBV11-1 and TRBJ2-5; 7 bases align to TRBD2. The CDR3 totals 17 residues. The V gene's germline CDR1 is SGHAT and CDR2 FQDESV (reference sequence). V shed 5 bases and J 6 bases; nucleotides not matched to a gene: 18. CDR3 nucleotide sequence: TGTGCCAGCAGCCTCGGGTGGGCGGGGGAGACTCCGAAGACCCAGTACTTC. Its protein product is CASSLGWAGETPKTQYF. Full variable domain (missing parts from reference TRBV11-1 and TRBJ2-5): EAEVAQSPRYKITEKSQAVAFWCDPISGHATLYWYRQILGQGPELLVQFQDESVVDDSQLPKDRFSAERLKGVDSTLKIQPAELGDSAMYLCASSLGWAGETPKTQYFGPGTRLLVL.

The chain joins TRBV5-1 to TRBJ2-7; D gene ambiguous. The V and J ends lost 0 bases and 6 bases respectively, with 4 bases between them. CDR1 and CDR2 from the germline V gene are SGHRS and YFSETQ. There are 11 residues in the CDR3. CDR3 nucleotides: TGCGCCAGCAGCTTGGCCCGCGAGCAGTACTTC. Its protein product is CASSLAREQYF.